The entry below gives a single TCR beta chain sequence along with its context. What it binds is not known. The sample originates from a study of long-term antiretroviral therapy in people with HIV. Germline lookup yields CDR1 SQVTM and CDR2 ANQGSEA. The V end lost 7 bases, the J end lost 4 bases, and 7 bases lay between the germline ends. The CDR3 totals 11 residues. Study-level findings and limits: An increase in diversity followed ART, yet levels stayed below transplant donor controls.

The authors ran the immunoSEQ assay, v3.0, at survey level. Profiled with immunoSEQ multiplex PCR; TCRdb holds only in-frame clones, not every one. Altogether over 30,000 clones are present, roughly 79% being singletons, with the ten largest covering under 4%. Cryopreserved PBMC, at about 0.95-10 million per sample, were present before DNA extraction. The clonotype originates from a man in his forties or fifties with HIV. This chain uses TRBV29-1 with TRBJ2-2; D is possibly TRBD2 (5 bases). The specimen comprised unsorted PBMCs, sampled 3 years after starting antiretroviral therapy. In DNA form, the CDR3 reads TGCAGCGGAGGAGGCACCGGGGAGCTGTTTTTT. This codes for CSGGGTGELFF.